One sample yielded the 24 T cell receptor beta chains listed below, sequenced in a study of blood T cells in healthy people across ages. A second about 7 to 11 cycle PCR used barcoded and J-beta primers. TCRdb passed the 5' RACE reads through MiXCR, listing each CDR3 protein once. The table records about 810,000 distinct CDR3 sequences, around 36% of them present only once. Sequences were obtained from blood. Receptor source: a young man in good health.

CDR3 region: CASSSHGDSGRGNYGYTF. CDR3 DNA sequence: TGTGCCAGCAGTTCTCATGGGGACTCAGGACGTGGGAACTATGGCTACACCTTC. The rearrangement links TRBV12-3 or TRBV12-4 to TRBJ1-2; D may be TRBD1 (5 bases). The CDR3 has 18 residues. Trimming cost V 4 bases and J 2 bases, with 23 bases left between them.

The chain has TRBV21-1 and TRBJ1-1. TRBV21-1 is noted as a pseudogene. The CDR3 has 16 residues. CDR3 residues: CASSKGRVEVNTEAFF. CDR3 bases: TGTGCCAGCAGCAAAGGACGGGTGGAAGTGAACACTGAAGCTTTCTTT.

This clonotype was counted once. The gene calls are TRBV6-2 or TRBV6-3 and TRBJ2-3; TRBD2 aligns across 9 bases. This CDR3 has 17 amino acids. Germline V lookup: CDR1 MNHEY, CDR2 SVGEGT. V gave up 0 bases and J gave up 2 bases; unmatched junction bases: 6. The CDR3 nucleotides read TGTGCCAGCAGTTACTCTTCGCGGGGGGGCTTCACAGATACGCAGTATTTT. Protein sequence: CASSYSSRGGFTDTQYF.

This clonotype has at least ten counts. The chain couples TRBV5-1 to TRBJ2-1; 7 nucleotides align to TRBD2. The germline V gene encodes CDR1 SGHRS and CDR2 YFSETQ. This CDR3 is built from 14 residues. J was trimmed by 2 bases and V by 4 bases; bases with no gene match: 3. The DNA of the CDR3 is TGCGCCAGCAGCCCCAGCGGGACCTACAATGAGCAGTTCTTC. Protein sequence: CASSPSGTYNEQFF.

This clonotype has a count of ten or more. The genes are TRBV7-3 and TRBJ2-3; no reliable D call. This CDR3 region has 16 residues. Germline loops: CDR1 SGHTA, CDR2 FQGTGA. The ends were cut back, 3 bases at V and 0 bases at J, with 13 bases in the middle. Here the CDR3 DNA reads TGTGCCAGCAGCTTGGGCAGCCATACTAGCACAGATACGCAGTATTTT. It specifies CASSLGSHTSTDTQYF. Supplemented by reference TRBV7-3 and TRBJ2-3, the full variable domain reads GAGVSQTPSNKVTEKGKYVELRCDPISGHTALYWYRQSLGQGPEFLIYFQGTGAADDSGLPNDRFFAVRPEGSVSTLKIQRTERGDSAVYLCASSLGSHTSTDTQYFGPGTRLTVL.

CDR3 coding DNA: TGCAGTGCTAAGAGCGGACCTTACGAGCAGTACTTC. Its protein product is CSAKSGPYEQYF. The V gene is TRBV20-1, the J gene TRBJ2-7; tentatively, D is TRBD2 (5 bases). Germline V gene sequence: CDR1 DFQATT, CDR2 SNEGSKA (reference sequence). V gave up 4 bases and J gave up 4 bases, with 11 bases separating them. The CDR3 has 12 amino acids.

The chain employs TRBV5-1 and TRBJ2-1; D is uncertain. Deletions cut 0 bases from V and 7 bases from J, with 8 bases between. The CDR3 sequence is 13 residues long. The germline V gene has CDR1 SGHRS and CDR2 YFSETQ. The CDR3 bases are TGCGCCAGCAGCTTGGCCTGGGGAAATGAGCAGTTCTTC. It yields the protein CASSLAWGNEQFF.

This clonotype was found many times. The J gene is TRBJ2-1, the V gene TRBV18; D is perhaps TRBD2 (6 bases). The CDR3 length is 13 residues. V dropped 3 bases and J dropped 10 bases, with 13 bases sitting between them. CDR1 is KGHSH and CDR2 is LQKENI in the germline V gene. In nucleotides, the CDR3 is TGTGCCAGCTCACCCCAGGGACTGTTAGAGCAGTTCTTC. Its protein is CASSPQGLLEQFF.

This clonotype was counted only a few times. The CDR3 loop is CSVVVRGGTDTQYF. CDR3 nucleotides: TGCAGCGTTGTGGTTCGGGGGGGCACAGATACGCAGTATTTT. V is TRBV29-1 and J is TRBJ2-3; 7 bases fit TRBD2. CDR3 length: 14 amino acids. Germline V CDR1 and CDR2: SQVTM, ANQGSEA. The J segment lost 1 base and the V segment lost 4 bases, leaving 5 bases of the junction unmatched.

The sample holds a few counts of this clonotype. The chain joins TRBV7-2 to TRBJ2-7; TRBD1 matches at 7 bases. Germline V gene data show CDR1 as SGHTA and CDR2 as FQGNSA. This CDR3 has 15 residues. Losses at the gene ends were 4 bases for V and 2 bases for J; bases not matched to a gene: 8. The CDR3 is CASSSGQVSPYEQYF. DNA of the CDR3: TGTGCCAGCAGCTCAGGACAGGTTTCTCCCTACGAGCAGTACTTC.

The V and J genes are TRBV9 and TRBJ2-2, with D maybe TRBD2 (5 bases). Trimming removed 4 bases at V and 7 bases at J, with 14 bases between. The CDR3 has 14 amino acids. Germline V gives CDR1 SGDLS, CDR2 YYNGEE. CDR3 sequence (DNA): TGTGCCAGCAGCCCCACCGGGGTGGGCGGGGAGCTGTTTTTT. Translated, it gives CASSPTGVGGELFF.

The V call is TRBV9, the J call TRBJ1-1; tentative D call: TRBD1 (5 bases). V was cut by 0 bases and J by 11 bases, with 14 bases left in between. Germline CDR1 SGDLS, CDR2 YYNGEE. The CDR3 consists of 13 residues. This chain's CDR3 is CASSVEVAGKAFF. CDR3 bases: TGTGCCAGCAGCGTAGAGGTGGCAGGGAAGGCTTTCTTT.

The chain combines TRBV2 with TRBJ1-3; 9 nucleotides align to TRBD1. Germline assignment: CDR1 SNHLY and CDR2 FYNNEI. There are 14 residues in the CDR3. V shed 6 bases and J 8 bases; nucleotides not matched to a gene: 8. The CDR3 region has the DNA TGTGCCAGCAGCCGGGGACAGGGTTTGGACACCATATATTTT. Its protein product is CASSRGQGLDTIYF.

This chain connects TRBV30 to TRBJ1-2; no firm D call. The CDR3 sequence is 11 residues long. Germline CDR1 is GTSNPN and CDR2 is SVGIG (reference sequence). Trimming stripped 2 bases from V and 12 bases from J, with 13 bases between. In nucleotides, the CDR3 is TGTGCCTGGAGTCTAGAGGGTGGTGACACCTTC. It is translated as CAWSLEGGDTF.

The sample holds many counts of this clonotype. The chain is built from TRBV20-1 and TRBJ1-2, with 7 positions matching TRBD1. Germline lookup yields CDR1 DFQATT and CDR2 SNEGSKA (reference sequence). With 3 bases clipped from V and 5 bases from J, the junction kept 9 bases outside the gene matches. The CDR3 extends over 14 amino acids. As DNA, the CDR3 is TGCAGTGCTAGGGGGGCCGGGACAGATTATGGCTACACCTTC. This sequence encodes CSARGAGTDYGYTF.

This clonotype was observed a few times. V gene TRBV27 combines with J gene TRBJ2-7, with TRBD2 matching 7 bases. The CDR3 spans 15 residues. Trimming removed 2 bases from V and 7 bases from J; junction bases left unmatched: 11. Germline CDR1 reads MNHEY; CDR2 reads SMNVEV (reference sequence). This CDR3 reads CASSLGERDYNEQYF. Written as DNA, the CDR3 is TGTGCCAGCAGTTTAGGTGAACGGGACTACAATGAGCAGTACTTC.

On this clonotype itself: The junction departs from germline at one end; a sequencing error may be responsible. The V gene is TRBV12-3 or TRBV12-4, the J gene TRBJ1-4; D remains unclear. The CDR3 extends over 14 amino acids. CDR3 sequence: CASTRDATNEKLVF. The CDR3 coding sequence is TGTGCCAGCACCCGGGATGCAACTAATGAAAAACTGGTTTTT.

This clonotype showed up just a few times. The rearrangement links TRBV5-1 to TRBJ2-3, with D perhaps TRBD2 (6 bases). This CDR3 is built from 15 residues. Trimming pared 4 bases from V and 0 bases from J, leaving 12 bases between. Per germline, CDR1 SGHRS and CDR2 YFSETQ. Written as DNA, the CDR3 is TGCGCCAGCAGCCACGGGGGATATAGCACAGATACGCAGTATTTT. This gives the protein CASSHGGYSTDTQYF.

The rearrangement links TRBV19 to TRBJ1-5; no reliable D call. Germline V gene lookup returns CDR1 LNHDA and CDR2 SQIVND (reference sequence). The CDR3 sequence is 12 residues long. Trimming cost V 3 bases and J 6 bases, with 6 bases left between them. The CDR3 nucleotides read TGTGCCAGTAGTATTGGATTTCAGCCCCAGCATTTT. Amino acids: CASSIGFQPQHF.

The chain recombines TRBV6-1 with TRBJ1-1, with D unclear. The CDR3 is 14 residues long. The ends were cut back, 7 bases at V and 4 bases at J, with 16 bases in the middle. Germline V gene data show CDR1 as MNHNS and CDR2 as SASEGT. The CDR3 protein is CASTPGPRGTEAFF. The CDR3 DNA reads TGTGCCAGCACCCCAGGACCGCGGGGCACTGAAGCTTTCTTT.

V is TRBV7-2 and J is TRBJ2-1; no definite D call. The germline CDR1 and CDR2 sequences are SGHTA and FQGNSA. V was clipped by 0 bases and J by 13 bases, with 13 bases between them. This CDR3 is built from 13 residues. The CDR3 DNA reads TGTGCCAGCAGCTTAGCTCGGCAAGAGACCCAGTTCTTC. This codes for CASSLARQETQFF.

This clonotype has a handful of counts. The chain links TRBV12-3 or TRBV12-4 to TRBJ1-1; D possibly corresponds to TRBD1 (6 bases). V was trimmed by 5 bases and J by 7 bases, leaving 14 bases between them. This CDR3 region has 13 residues. DNA of the CDR3: TGTGCCAGCAGTAAGCAGGGGCGAGATGAAGCTTTCTTT. It codes for CASSKQGRDEAFF.

The table lists this clonotype with a few counts. The V and J genes are TRBV12-3 or TRBV12-4 and TRBJ1-1; 8 bases are a match to TRBD1. V was clipped by 6 bases and J by 1 base; unmatched bases: 4. The CDR3 is 14 amino acids. CDR3 nucleotides: TGTGCCAGCAGACTGACAGGGGCGAACACTGAAGCTTTCTTT. Translated: CASRLTGANTEAFF.

This clonotype was counted between two and nine times. The chain combines TRBV20-1 with TRBJ2-1; a weak D match, TRBD1 (6 bases). Gene TRBJ2-7 matches the end of the DNA better, so the J call may be wrong. Germline loops: CDR1 DFQATT, CDR2 SNEGSKA (reference sequence). This CDR3 contains 14 residues. As DNA, the CDR3 is TGCAGTGCTAGACCGCCCGACAGGAACAATGAGCAGTACTTC. Amino acids: CSARPPDRNNEQYF.